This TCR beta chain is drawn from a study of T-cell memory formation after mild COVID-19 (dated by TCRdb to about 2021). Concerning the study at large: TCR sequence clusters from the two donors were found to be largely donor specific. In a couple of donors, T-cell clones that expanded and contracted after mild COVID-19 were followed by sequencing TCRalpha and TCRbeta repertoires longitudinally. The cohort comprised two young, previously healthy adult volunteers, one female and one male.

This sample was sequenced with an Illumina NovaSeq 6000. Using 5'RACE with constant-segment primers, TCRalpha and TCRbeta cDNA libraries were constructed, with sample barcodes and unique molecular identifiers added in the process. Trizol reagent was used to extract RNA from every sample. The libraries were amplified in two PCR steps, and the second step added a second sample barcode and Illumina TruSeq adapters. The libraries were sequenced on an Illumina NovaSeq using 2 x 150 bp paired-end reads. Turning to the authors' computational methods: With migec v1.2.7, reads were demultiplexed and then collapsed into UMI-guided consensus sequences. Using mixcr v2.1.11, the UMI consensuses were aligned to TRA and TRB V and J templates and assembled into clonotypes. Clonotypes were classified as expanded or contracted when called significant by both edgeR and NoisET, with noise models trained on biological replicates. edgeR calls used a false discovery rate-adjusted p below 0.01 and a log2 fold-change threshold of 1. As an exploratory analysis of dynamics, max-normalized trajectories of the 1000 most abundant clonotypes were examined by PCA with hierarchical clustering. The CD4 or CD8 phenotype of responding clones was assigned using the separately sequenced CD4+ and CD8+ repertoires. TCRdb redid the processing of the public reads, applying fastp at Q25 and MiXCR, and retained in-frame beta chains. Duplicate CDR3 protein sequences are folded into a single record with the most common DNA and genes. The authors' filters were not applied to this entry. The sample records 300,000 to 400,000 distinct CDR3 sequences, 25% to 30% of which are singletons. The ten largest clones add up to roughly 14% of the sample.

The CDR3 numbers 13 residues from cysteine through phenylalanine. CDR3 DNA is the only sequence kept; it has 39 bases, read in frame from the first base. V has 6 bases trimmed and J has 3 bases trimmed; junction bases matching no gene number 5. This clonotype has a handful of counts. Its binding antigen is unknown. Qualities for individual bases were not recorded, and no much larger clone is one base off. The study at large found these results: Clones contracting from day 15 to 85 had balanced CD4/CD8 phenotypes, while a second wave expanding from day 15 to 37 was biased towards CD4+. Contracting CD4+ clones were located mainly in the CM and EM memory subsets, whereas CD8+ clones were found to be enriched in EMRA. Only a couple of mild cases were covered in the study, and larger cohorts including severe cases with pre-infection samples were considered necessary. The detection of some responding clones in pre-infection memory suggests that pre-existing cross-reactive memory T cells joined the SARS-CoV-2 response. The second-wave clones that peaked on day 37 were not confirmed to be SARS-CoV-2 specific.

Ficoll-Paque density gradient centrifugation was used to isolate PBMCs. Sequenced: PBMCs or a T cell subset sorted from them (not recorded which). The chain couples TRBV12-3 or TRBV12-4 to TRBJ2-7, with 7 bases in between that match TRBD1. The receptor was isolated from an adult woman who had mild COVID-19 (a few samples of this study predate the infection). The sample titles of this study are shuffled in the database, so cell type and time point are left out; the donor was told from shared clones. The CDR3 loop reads CASRRDSFYEQYF. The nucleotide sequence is TGTGCCAGCAGACGGGACAGTTTCTACGAGCAGTACTTC.